These 22 T cell receptor beta chains came from one sample sequenced in a study of T cell clones after liver transplantation. Some clones are missing from TCRdb's copy, which holds only in-frame ones; the method was immunoSEQ multiplex PCR. This table has approximately 12,000 clones, approximately 73% appearing once. Material: CD8+ T cells from blood, obtained at the 22-month timepoint. The receptor source for this set is a human patient who received a liver transplant. Some T cells may be graft donor cells.

This clone was detected only a few times. The V call is TRBV19, the J call TRBJ1-1; D not certain. Germline CDR1 and CDR2: LNHDA and SQIVND (reference sequence). Trimming pared 1 base from V and 4 bases from J, leaving 13 bases between. There are 15 residues in the CDR3. The CDR3 region has the DNA TGTGCCAGTAGTATAGGCTCCGCGGCCTCCACTGAAGCTTTCTTT. Its translation: CASSIGSAASTEAFF. Full variable domain (outside the CDR3, taken from reference TRBV19 and TRBJ1-1): DGGITQSPKYLFRKEGQNVTLSCEQNLNHDAMYWYRQDPGQGLRLIYYSQIVNDFQKGDIAEGYSVSREKKESFPLTVTSAQKNPTAFYLCASSIGSAASTEAFFGQGTRLTVV.

This clone has just one count. The gene calls are TRBV4-3 and TRBJ2-5; 7 bases are a match to TRBD1. The CDR3 is 15 residues long. Trimming at V came to 0 bases and at J to 6 bases, leaving 7 bases not matched to a gene. Looked up from germline, CDR1 is LGHNA and CDR2 is YSLEER. CDR3 amino acids: CASSQDETGWKTQYF. In DNA, the CDR3 is TGCGCCAGCAGCCAAGATGAGACAGGGTGGAAGACCCAGTACTTC.

The genes are TRBV7-2 and TRBJ2-1, with 7 bases lining up with TRBD2. Germline assignment: CDR1 SGHTA and CDR2 FQGNSA. J gave up 2 bases and V 9 bases, and 7 bases lay outside the gene matches. This CDR3 has 14 amino acids. In nucleotides, the CDR3 is TGTGCCAGTTGGGGCGGGGGTGCCTACAATGAGCAGTTCTTC. Translating gives CASWGGGAYNEQFF.

This clone appeared a few times. V is TRBV5-5 and J is TRBJ2-5; D is uncertain. The CDR3 has 14 residues. Trimming left V 0 bases short and J 1 base short, with 7 bases between. Germline V gene lookup returns CDR1 SGHKS and CDR2 YYEKEE (reference sequence). The CDR3 region is CASSLVSLQETQYF. The CDR3 nucleotides are TGTGCCAGCAGCTTGGTTTCGCTCCAAGAGACCCAGTACTTC.

The chain joins TRBV28 to TRBJ1-2; 10 bases map to TRBD1. Germline V gene sequence: CDR1 MDHEN, CDR2 SYDVKM. This CDR3 comprises 19 residues. V lost 7 bases, J lost 1 base, and 18 bases stayed unmatched. In DNA form, the CDR3 reads TGTGCCAGCAAGGGACAGGGGACTCGGACGGAGGACAATAACTATGGCTACACCTTC. It specifies CASKGQGTRTEDNNYGYTF.

The V call is TRBV28, the J call TRBJ2-1; 9 nucleotides agree with TRBD2. This CDR3 is built from 16 residues. V was pared by 5 bases and J by 6 bases, with 11 bases of the junction left unmatched. Germline CDR1 MDHEN, CDR2 SYDVKM. The CDR3 is CASSPTGGRATNEQFF. CDR3 sequence (DNA): TGTGCCAGCAGTCCAACGGGCGGGAGGGCTACCAATGAGCAGTTCTTC.

This chain uses TRBV14 with TRBJ2-5, with D perhaps TRBD1 or TRBD2 (7 bases each). There are 18 residues in the CDR3. V was cut by 2 bases and J by 0 bases, with 19 bases left in between. Germline V gives CDR1 SGHDN, CDR2 FVKESK. CDR3 residues: CASSQRSAQGGHQETQYF. The DNA for the CDR3 is TGTGCCAGCAGCCAACGATCCGCTCAGGGGGGGCACCAAGAGACCCAGTACTTC.

This sequence joins TRBV4-1 and TRBJ2-5; D not resolved. The CDR3 is made up of 15 amino acids. V lost 1 base to trimming and J lost 5 bases, with 14 bases between them. CDR1 is MGHRA and CDR2 is YSYEKL in the germline V gene. The CDR3 region is CASSQAVVPEETQYF. CDR3 in DNA: TGCGCCAGCAGCCAAGCTGTGGTTCCAGAGGAGACCCAGTACTTC.

The rearrangement joins TRBV2 to TRBJ1-2, with 8 nucleotides matching TRBD1. CDR3 length: 14 amino acids. The germline V gene has CDR1 SNHLY and CDR2 FYNNEI. J gave up 4 bases and V 6 bases, and 7 bases lay outside the gene matches. CDR3 DNA sequence: TGTGCCAGCAGCGGGCAGGGGGCCCTCTATGGCTACACCTTC. Its translation: CASSGQGALYGYTF.

V and J are TRBV4-2 and TRBJ1-2, with D possibly being TRBD1 (5 bases). Per germline, CDR1 LGHNA and CDR2 YNFKEQ. Trimming took off 0 bases at V and 6 bases at J, with 11 bases between the two ends. This CDR3 region has 14 residues. CDR3 coding DNA: TGTGCCAGCAGCCAAGACAGGGCCCGGAATGGCTACACCTTC. Translating gives CASSQDRARNGYTF.

The chain carries TRBV5-1 and TRBJ1-6; D gene ambiguous. Germline loops: CDR1 SGHRS, CDR2 YFSETQ. V dropped 2 bases and J dropped 5 bases, with 11 bases sitting between them. This CDR3 region has 15 residues. In nucleotides, the CDR3 is TGCGCCAGCAGCTTCAGGCCGGCTGATAATTCACCCCTCCACTTT. It is translated as CASSFRPADNSPLHF.

The chain is built from TRBV7-3 and TRBJ2-7, with TRBD2 as a possible D gene (6 bases). Germline lookup yields CDR1 SGHTA and CDR2 FQGTGA. CDR3 size: 14 residues. The V end was cut by 2 bases, the J end by 3 bases, with 11 bases between. CDR3 loop: CASSLAQDYYEQYF. The CDR3 region has the DNA TGTGCCAGCAGCTTAGCGCAGGACTACTACGAGCAGTACTTC.

The chain joins TRBV10-3 to TRBJ2-7; TRBD1 agrees at 10 bases. V lost 5 bases and J lost 4; bases outside the gene matches: 8. The CDR3 sequence is 15 residues long. Germline-derived CDR1 and CDR2 are ENHRY and SYGVKD. The CDR3 is CAISTPGTGAYEQYF. In DNA, the CDR3 is TGTGCCATCAGTACTCCCGGGACAGGGGCATACGAGCAGTACTTC.

This clone has a single count. The chain joins TRBV27 to TRBJ2-1; maybe TRBD2 (6 bases). Trimming cost V 1 base and J 0 bases, with 10 bases left between them. The CDR3 covers 16 residues. From germline, CDR1 is MNHEY and CDR2 SMNVEV (reference sequence). CDR3 sequence: CASSLFGGISYNEQFF. The DNA of the CDR3 is TGTGCCAGCAGTTTATTCGGGGGAATCTCCTACAATGAGCAGTTCTTC.

CDR3 sequence (DNA): TGTGCCAGCAGCGTAAAGGGGACCGGCACAGATACGCAGTATTTT. Translating it yields CASSVKGTGTDTQYF. The J gene is TRBJ2-3, the V gene TRBV9; TRBD1 or TRBD2 may be the D gene (5 bases each). The CDR3 length is 15 residues. V lost 1 base and J 1 base, leaving 10 bases between the germline ends. Germline CDR1 SGDLS, CDR2 YYNGEE. Variable domain in full (rest from reference TRBV9 and TRBJ2-3): DSGVTQTPKHLITATGQRVTLRCSPRSGDLSVYWYQQSLDQGLQFLIQYYNGEERAKGNILERFSAQQFPDLHSELNLSSLELGDSALYFCASSVKGTGTDTQYFGPGTRLTVL.

The genes are TRBV5-1 and TRBJ2-4; either TRBD1 or TRBD2 may fit D (6 bases each). Germline CDR1 SGHRS, CDR2 YFSETQ. V dropped 3 bases and J dropped 11 bases, with 12 bases sitting between them. The CDR3 extends over 12 amino acids. In DNA, the CDR3 is TGCGCCAGCAGCTCCGACAGGAGGGTTCAGTACTTC. Translation: CASSSDRRVQYF. Using reference TRBV5-1 and TRBJ2-4 for the parts outside the CDR3, the full variable domain is KAGVTQTPRYLIKTRGQQVTLSCSPISGHRSVSWYQQTPGQGLQFLFEYFSETQRNKGNFPGRFSGRQFSNSRSEMNVSTLELGDSALYLCASSSDRRVQYFGAGTRLSVL.

The chain recombines TRBV7-3 with TRBJ2-1; 9 positions match TRBD1. The germline V gene encodes CDR1 SGHTA and CDR2 FQGTGA. The CDR3 spans 15 residues. J gave up 8 bases and V 3 bases, and 8 bases lay outside the gene matches. The CDR3 DNA follows: TGTGCCAGCAGCTTCTCCGGGACAGGGATCGATGAGCAGTTCTTC. It yields the protein CASSFSGTGIDEQFF.

The chain joins TRBV6-6 to TRBJ2-7, with D possibly matching TRBD2 (6 bases). V lost 0 bases and J 9 bases, leaving 12 bases between the germline ends. Germline loops: CDR1 MNHNY, CDR2 SVGAGI (reference sequence). The CDR3 contains 13 residues. Here the CDR3 DNA reads TGTGCCAGCAGTTACTCTGGGTTCGGGGGGCAGTACTTC. It codes for CASSYSGFGGQYF.

The chain has TRBV27 and TRBJ1-5; D may be TRBD1 (6 bases). CDR3 length: 14 amino acids. CDR1 is MNHEY, CDR2 SMNVEV, per germline (reference sequence). Trimming took 3 bases from V and 7 from J, leaving 13 bases between them. The CDR3 loop is CASSLGHGWQPQHF. In DNA, the CDR3 is TGTGCCAGCAGTTTGGGACATGGTTGGCAGCCCCAGCATTTT.

The V call is TRBV19, the J call TRBJ2-1; 8 bases map to TRBD2. The CDR3 totals 19 residues. CDR1 LNHDA and CDR2 SQIVND come from the germline V gene (reference sequence). J lost 4 bases, V lost 1 base, and 15 bases had no gene match. The CDR3 DNA reads as TGTGCCAGTAGTATAGCCCCCTCAACGGGAGGGGTGATGTACAATGAGCAGTTCTTC. It encodes CASSIAPSTGGVMYNEQFF. Variable domain in full (rest from reference TRBV19 and TRBJ2-1): DGGITQSPKYLFRKEGQNVTLSCEQNLNHDAMYWYRQDPGQGLRLIYYSQIVNDFQKGDIAEGYSVSREKKESFPLTVTSAQKNPTAFYLCASSIAPSTGGVMYNEQFFGPGTRLTVL.

This chain connects TRBV2 to TRBJ1-2; 8 bases fit TRBD1. Trimming cost V 6 bases and J 6 bases; bases outside gene matches: 24. Germline values: CDR1 SNHLY, CDR2 FYNNEI. The CDR3 runs to 19 residues. The CDR3: CASSLVANPPPDRANGYTF. Written as DNA, the CDR3 is TGTGCCAGCAGCTTAGTCGCTAACCCCCCCCCGGACAGGGCAAATGGCTACACCTTC.

The chain is built from TRBV7-3 and TRBJ2-7; D gene ambiguous. Trimming took off 1 base at V and 5 bases at J, with 15 bases between the two ends. The CDR3 totals 15 residues. CDR1 and CDR2 from the germline V gene are SGHTA and FQGTGA. Written as DNA, the CDR3 is TGTGCCAGCAGCTTAATGGCCTCTGGGCACGACGAGCAGTACTTC. It is translated as CASSLMASGHDEQYF.